This TCR beta chain is drawn from a study of cytomegalovirus exposure and HLA in healthy donors. The PCR was carried out with 60 Vbeta primers and 13 Jbeta primers. Produced via immunoSEQ multiplex PCR; TCRdb's table is partial and in-frame only. The sample holds 100,000 to 150,000 clones, about four fifths seen once. The CDR3 loop spans 15 amino acids. The V and J ends lost 2 bases and 3 bases, in that order; junction bases with no gene match: 7. The V gene's germline CDR1 is MNHEY and CDR2 SVGAGI. This receptor was taken from a man in his late teens or twenties in good health and CMV-seronegative. The chain is built from TRBV6-5 and TRBJ2-7; 7 nucleotides match TRBD2. The specimen was PBMCs. The CDR3 sequence: CASSYRGLRDYEQYV. The CDR3 DNA reads TGTGCCAGCAGTTACAGGGGACTACGCGACTACGAGCAGTACGTC.